Here is one T cell receptor beta chain with its context. Its antigen is unidentified. The primer mix had 60 Vbeta and 13 Jbeta primers. TCRdb's table, derived via immunoSEQ multiplex PCR, lists solely in-frame clones and lacks some. Here the sample spans roughly 200,000 clones, 77% being singletons. These data belong to a study of cytomegalovirus exposure and HLA in healthy donors. Regarding the study as a whole: The CMV antigen specificity of a few CMV-associated chains was confirmed through in vitro analysis.

Germline V gene lookup returns CDR1 GTSNPN and CDR2 SVGIG (reference sequence). Trimming took 2 bases from V and 1 from J, leaving 11 bases between them. There are 15 residues in the CDR3. The sequencing sample was made of PBMCs. The TCR sequence derives from a woman in her sixties in good health and CMV-seropositive. The chain employs TRBV30 and TRBJ2-2, with a weak D call TRBD2 (6 bases). CDR3 sequence reads: CAWSKKGGNTGELFF. The CDR3 bases are TGTGCCTGGAGTAAAAAGGGAGGGAACACCGGGGAGCTGTTTTTT.